The present entry profiles one TCR beta chain with its context. Its antigen is currently unknown. The record originates from a study of PD-1 blockade in classical Hodgkin lymphoma. Study-level points and caveats: At baseline, newly diagnosed patients reportedly showed less TCR diversity than healthy donors. Repertoires differed for reasons still undefined, possibly disease activity or prior therapy.

The method was immunoSEQ multiplex PCR; TCRdb's version includes in-frame clones alone and lacks a portion of them. The sample gives fewer than 40,000 clones, 80% to 90% of which show up once; 0.22% is in the top ten. Regarding time point: newly diagnosed, previously untreated cHL patient sample. Researchers report purifying CD4+ T cells from thawed PBMCs by magnetic negative selection. The receptor was derived from a human donor with classical Hodgkin lymphoma. The sample taken for sequencing was CD4+ T cells from blood.

Here the CDR3 reads CASSSDLYGYTF. CDR3 sequence (DNA): TGTGCCAGCTCATCGGACCTTTATGGCTACACCTTC. The chain combines TRBV18 with TRBJ1-2; the D is unclear. V dropped 5 bases and J dropped 5 bases, with 9 bases sitting between them. The germline V gene has CDR1 KGHSH and CDR2 LQKENI. The CDR3 totals 12 residues. The complete variable domain, with remaining parts taken from reference TRBV18 and TRBJ1-2, reads NAGVMQNPRHLVRRRGQEARLRCSPMKGHSHVYWYRQLPEEGLKFMVYLQKENIIDESGMPKERFSAEFPKEGPSILRIQQVVRGDSAAYFCASSSDLYGYTFGSGTRLTVV.